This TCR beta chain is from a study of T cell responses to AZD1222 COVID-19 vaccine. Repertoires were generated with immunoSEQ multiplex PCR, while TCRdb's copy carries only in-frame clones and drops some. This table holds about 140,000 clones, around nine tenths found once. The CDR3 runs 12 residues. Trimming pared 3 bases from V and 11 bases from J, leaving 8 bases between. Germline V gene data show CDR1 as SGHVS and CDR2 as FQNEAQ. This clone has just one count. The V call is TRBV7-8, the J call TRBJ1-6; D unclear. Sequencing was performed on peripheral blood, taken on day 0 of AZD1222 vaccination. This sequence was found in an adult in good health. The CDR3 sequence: CASSFNQTPLHF. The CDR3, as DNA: TGTGCCAGCAGCTTTAATCAGACACCCCTCCACTTT.